This TCR beta chain stems from a study of spatial heterogeneity in lung cancer. Whole-study context: Mean representation of each unique TCR and UMI combination in the raw reads exceeded 9.5 occurrences.

Germline V gene sequence: CDR1 SGHDT, CDR2 YYEEEE. This CDR3 comprises 19 residues. V gave up 1 base and J gave up 0 bases, with 20 bases separating them. This clonotype has just a few counts. The antigen is not known. TCRdb re-analysed the 5' RACE reads in MiXCR, keeping a single row per CDR3 protein. The sample carries around 25,000 distinct CDR3 sequences, 9.5% to 15% recorded once. Time point here: sample taken at primary tumor resection. Tumor, nontumor lung or frozen PBMC supplied whole RNA, sequenced without sorting. Overall study findings and caveats: More often at tumor resection than at routine follow-up, ubiquitous expanded tumor TCRs were detected in the blood.

Specimen: PBMCs, collected at surgery. The receptor's source is a female donor with early-stage non-small cell lung cancer. The chain joins TRBV5-6 to TRBJ2-1, with D hard to call. DNA of the CDR3: TGTGCCAGCAGCTTGTTCTTTCATAAGCTCCTGGGCTCCTACAATGAGCAGTTCTTC. Its protein product is CASSLFFHKLLGSYNEQFF. Drawing the rest from reference TRBV5-6 and TRBJ2-1, the complete variable domain is DAGVTQSPTHLIKTRGQQVTLRCSPKSGHDTVSWYQQALGQGPQFIFQYYEEEERQRGNFPDRFSGHQFPNYSSELNVNALLLGDSALYLCASSLFFHKLLGSYNEQFFGPGTRLTVL.